Presented here are 9 T cell receptor beta chains from one specimen sequenced in a study of T cell repertoires in cytomegalovirus infection. Each CDR3 protein gets one entry after TCRdb re-called the reads with MiXCR. Of 310,000 or so distinct CDR3 sequences in the sample, roughly a sixth were seen once. Sequenced sample: PBMCs. These receptors came from a human donor in good health (CMV status not recorded). Some clones in this sample may be carry-over from other donors' samples.

In its sample, this clonotype was seen a few times. DNA for the CDR3: TGCAGTGCTAGAGATCAAGTGAAGGGAAACACCATATATTTT. Amino acid sequence: CSARDQVKGNTIYF. This chain uses TRBV20-1 with TRBJ1-3; no definite D call. V lost 0 bases and J 4 bases, leaving 10 bases between the germline ends. Germline lookup yields CDR1 DFQATT and CDR2 SNEGSKA (reference sequence). The CDR3 length is 14 residues.

This clonotype has a handful of counts. The chain combines TRBV24-1 with TRBJ2-7; D is undetermined. The CDR3 extends over 14 amino acids. V gave up 4 bases and J gave up 9 bases, with 18 bases separating them. CDR1 and CDR2 (germline): KGHDR, SFDVKD. The CDR3 spells CATSDGSTSGRQYF. The CDR3 nucleotides read TGTGCCACCAGTGACGGTAGTACGTCGGGTCGGCAGTACTTC.

This clonotype was seen more than once but under ten times. With a much larger clone just one base away, this may be a read error. The chain recombines TRBV7-2 with TRBJ1-1; 7 bases line up with TRBD1. The junction had 12 bases not matched to a gene; V was cut back by 5 bases and J by 9 bases. CDR3 size: 14 residues. Germline V gene sequence: CDR1 SGHTA, CDR2 FQGNSA. CDR3 region: CASSTQGGGTKAFF. The CDR3, as DNA: TGTGCCAGCAGCACTCAGGGGGGGGGGACTAAAGCTTTCTTT.

This clonotype was counted between two and nine times. J is TRBJ2-7 and V is TRBV5-1; 8 bases map to TRBD1. V lost 4 bases and J lost 2; bases outside the gene matches: 8. CDR3 length: 15 residues. CDR1 and CDR2 from the germline V gene are SGHRS and YFSETQ. CDR3 amino acids: CASSQSGTGAYEQYF. Written as DNA, the CDR3 is TGCGCCAGCAGCCAGTCCGGGACAGGAGCCTACGAGCAGTACTTC.

This clonotype was observed a few times. The chain couples TRBV19 to TRBJ1-2; D is perhaps TRBD1 (6 bases). The CDR3 spans 14 residues. V was pared by 8 bases and J by 7 bases, with 20 bases between. Germline V gives CDR1 LNHDA, CDR2 SQIVND (reference sequence). The CDR3 coding sequence is TGTGCCAGTTCGGGACACTCAGAACCTGCTGGCTACACCTTC. Translated: CASSGHSEPAGYTF.

The V gene is TRBV28, the J gene TRBJ2-5; TRBD2 might be the D (6 bases). CDR3 length: 11 residues. Trimming took 9 bases from V and 4 from J, leaving 9 bases between them. The germline V gene encodes CDR1 MDHEN and CDR2 SYDVKM. Written as DNA, the CDR3 is TGTGCCAGTGGAGGGCGAGAGACCCAGTACTTC. The encoded protein is CASGGRETQYF.

The chain joins TRBV20-1 to TRBJ2-3, with D possibly called TRBD1 or TRBD2 (6 bases each). The CDR3 is 15 residues long. The V end lost 0 bases, the J end lost 6 bases, and 16 bases lay between the germline ends. Germline V gene sequence: CDR1 DFQATT, CDR2 SNEGSKA (reference sequence). CDR3 coding DNA: TGCAGTGCTAGAGAGCGGGACAAAGTATGGGATACGCAGTATTTT. This gives the protein CSARERDKVWDTQYF.

In its sample, this clonotype was seen a few times. The chain recombines TRBV4-1 with TRBJ1-1, with 7 bases aligning to TRBD1. CDR3 length: 15 amino acids. J was trimmed by 6 bases and V by 1 base; bases with no gene match: 8. Germline V gene data show CDR1 as MGHRA and CDR2 as YSYEKL. The CDR3 DNA sequence: TGCGCCAGCAGCCAAGGGACAGGAGCGTTCGCTGAAGCTTTCTTT. Amino acids: CASSQGTGAFAEAFF.

This chain links TRBV10-3 with TRBJ1-6, with TRBD1 matching over 8 bases. Per the germline V gene, CDR1 is ENHRY and CDR2 is SYGVKD. The CDR3 is 16 residues long. V dropped 0 bases and J dropped 7; count of bases not matched to a gene: 5. Written as DNA, the CDR3 is TGTGCCATCAGTGAGTCGTTTGGACAGGGCAATTCACCCCTCCACTTT. Encoded protein: CAISESFGQGNSPLHF.